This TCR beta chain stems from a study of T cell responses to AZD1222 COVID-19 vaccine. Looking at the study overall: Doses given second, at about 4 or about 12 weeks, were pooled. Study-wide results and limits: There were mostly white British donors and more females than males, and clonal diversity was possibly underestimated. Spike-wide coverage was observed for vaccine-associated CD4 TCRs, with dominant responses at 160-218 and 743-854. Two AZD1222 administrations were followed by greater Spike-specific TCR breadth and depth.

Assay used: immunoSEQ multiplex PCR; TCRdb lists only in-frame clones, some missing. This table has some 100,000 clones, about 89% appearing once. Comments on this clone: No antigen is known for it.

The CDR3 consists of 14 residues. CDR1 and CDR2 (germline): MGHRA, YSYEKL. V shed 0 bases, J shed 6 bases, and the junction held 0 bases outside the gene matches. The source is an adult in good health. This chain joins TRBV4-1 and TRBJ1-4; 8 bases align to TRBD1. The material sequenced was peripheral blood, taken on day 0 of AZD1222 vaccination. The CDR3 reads CASSQDRGHEKLFF. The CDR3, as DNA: TGCGCCAGCAGCCAAGACAGGGGGCATGAAAAACTGTTTTTT.